A selection of T cell receptor beta chains follows, all from one sample in a study of blood T cell repertoires in COVID-19. Sequenced by immunoSEQ multiplex PCR; TCRdb stores in-frame clones only, minus some. This table has approximately 200,000 clones, about 85% appearing once. The sample taken for sequencing was PBMCs or T cells enriched from blood (not recorded which). The receptor set was obtained from a man between 35 and 55 years old who had recovered from COVID-19. The CDR3 runs from the conserved cysteine through the conserved F or W. Fields, in order: J gene, V gene, CDR3 length, D gene, clone size, CDR3 protein, CDR3 DNA. The D gene is left open where the match is weak. Clone size, where shown, is once, few, many, or a class for clones that have expanded.

TRBJ2-1 | TRBV5-1 | 17 | TRBD2 | . | CASSPALGTSFFNEQFF | TGCGCCAGCAGTCCGGCGCTTGGGACTAGCTTTTTCAATGAGCAGTTCTTC
TRBJ2-7 | TRBV29-1 | 13 | . | . | CSVRLANSYEQYF | TGCAGCGTTCGCCTAGCGAATTCCTACGAGCAGTACTTC
TRBJ2-2 | TRBV6-2/TRBV6-3 | 16 | TRBD2 | . | CASSGIRGGPTGELFF | TGTGCCAGCAGTGGAATTCGCGGGGGACCCACCGGGGAGCTGTTTTTT
TRBJ1-3 | TRBV13 | 15 | TRBD1 | . | CASTGTGGPRNTIYF | TGTGCCAGCACTGGGACAGGGGGACCTAGAAACACCATATATTTT
TRBJ1-5 | TRBV6-2/TRBV6-3 | 14 | . | once | CASSYSSGSQPQHF | TGTGCCAGCAGTTACTCTTCGGGTTCTCAGCCCCAGCATTTT
TRBJ2-3 | TRBV6-4 | 13 | TRBD2 | . | CASSDQRGDTQYF | TGTGCCAGCAGCGATCAGCGGGGAGATACGCAGTATTTT
TRBJ1-1 | TRBV5-1 | 12 | . | . | CASSILGGEAFF | .
TRBJ2-1 | TRBV27 | 14 | TRBD1 | . | CASGPGTGYNEQFF | TGTGCCAGCGGTCCCGGGACAGGGTACAATGAGCAGTTCTTC
TRBJ1-1 | TRBV19 | 11 | . | . | CAAGEGWGAFF | TGTGCCGCTGGGGAGGGCTGGGGAGCTTTCTTT
TRBJ2-7 | TRBV7-2 | 16 | . | . | CASSVQGEVRVYEQYF | TGTGCCAGCAGCGTTCAGGGGGAGGTGAGAGTATACGAGCAGTACTTC
TRBJ2-7 | TRBV10-1 | 14 | TRBD1 | . | CATLNLDRAYEQYF | TGCGCCACCCTAAACCTGGACAGGGCCTACGAGCAGTACTTC
TRBJ2-7 | TRBV11-2 | 14 | . | . | CASSLDRLSYEQYF | TGTGCCAGCAGCTTAGACAGGCTCTCCTACGAGCAGTACTTC
TRBJ2-4 | TRBV6-5 | 16 | TRBD2 | . | CASSYSTSGSGNIQYF | TGTGCCAGCAGTTACTCGACTAGCGGGAGCGGAAACATTCAGTACTTC
TRBJ1-4 | TRBV10-3 | 19 | TRBD1 | once | CATGAPSGGHGATNEKLFF | TGTGCCACAGGGGCTCCGTCAGGGGGGCATGGAGCAACTAATGAAAAACTGTTTTTT
TRBJ1-2 | TRBV4-1 | 16 | TRBD1 | . | CASSQEDRSPGYGYTF | TGCGCCAGCAGCCAAGAGGACAGGTCCCCCGGATATGGCTACACCTTC
TRBJ1-1 | TRBV15 | 16 | TRBD1 | . | CATRFSQGRFTTEAFF | TGTGCCACCAGGTTCTCACAGGGGAGATTTACCACTGAAGCTTTCTTT
TRBJ1-1 | TRBV7-9 | 16 | TRBD1 | . | CASSYGTGIRNTEAFF | TGTGCCAGCAGCTACGGGACAGGAATTCGGAACACTGAAGCTTTCTTT
TRBJ2-7 | TRBV29-1 | 14 | TRBD1 | . | CSVENRPGGYEQYF | TGCAGCGTTGAGAATCGTCCAGGGGGATACGAGCAGTACTTC
TRBJ2-7 | TRBV12-3/TRBV12-4 | 13 | . | . | CASSRGTVYEQYF | TGTGCCAGCAGTCGCGGGACAGTTTACGAGCAGTACTTC
TRBJ2-7 | TRBV2 | 15 | TRBD1 | . | CASSDQGQGFAEQYF | TGTGCCAGCAGTGATCAGGGACAGGGCTTCGCCGAGCAGTACTTC
TRBJ2-2 | TRBV28 | 13 | . | . | CASAGPNTGELFF | TGTGCCAGCGCGGGACCGAACACCGGGGAGCTGTTTTTT
TRBJ2-7 | TRBV10-3 | 14 | . | once | CAIAAGGMSYEQYF | TGTGCCATCGCGGCAGGGGGGATGTCCTACGAGCAGTACTTC
TRBJ2-7 | TRBV28 | 16 | . | . | CASSRIGDIVSYEQYF | TGTGCCAGCAGTAGAATAGGGGACATAGTGTCCTACGAGCAGTACTTC